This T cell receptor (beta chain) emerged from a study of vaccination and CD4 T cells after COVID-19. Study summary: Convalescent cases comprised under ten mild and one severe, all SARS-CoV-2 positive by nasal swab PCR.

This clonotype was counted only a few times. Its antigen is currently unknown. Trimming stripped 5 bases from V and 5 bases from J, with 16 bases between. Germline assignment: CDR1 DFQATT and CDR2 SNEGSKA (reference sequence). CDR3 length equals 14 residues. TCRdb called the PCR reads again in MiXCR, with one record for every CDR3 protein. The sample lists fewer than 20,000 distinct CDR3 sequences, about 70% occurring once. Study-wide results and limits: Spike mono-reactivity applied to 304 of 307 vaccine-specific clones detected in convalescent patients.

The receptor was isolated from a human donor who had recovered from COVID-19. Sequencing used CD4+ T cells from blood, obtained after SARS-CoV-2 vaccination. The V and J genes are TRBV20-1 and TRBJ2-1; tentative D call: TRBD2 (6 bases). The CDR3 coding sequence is TGCAGTGCTTTTTTCCGGGACTTACACAATGAGCAGTTCTTC. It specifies CSAFFRDLHNEQFF.